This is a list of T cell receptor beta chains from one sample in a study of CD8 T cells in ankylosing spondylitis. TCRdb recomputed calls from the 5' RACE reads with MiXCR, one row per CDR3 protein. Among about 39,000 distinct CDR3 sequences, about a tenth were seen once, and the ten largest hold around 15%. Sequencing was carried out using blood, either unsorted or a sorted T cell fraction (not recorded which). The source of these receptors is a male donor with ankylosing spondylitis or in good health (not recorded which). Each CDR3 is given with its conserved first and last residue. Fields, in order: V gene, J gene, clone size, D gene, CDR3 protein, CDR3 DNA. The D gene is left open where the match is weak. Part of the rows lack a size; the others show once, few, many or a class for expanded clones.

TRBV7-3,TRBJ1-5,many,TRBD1,CASSLQGGSNQPQHF,TGTGCCAGCAGCTTACAGGGGGGGAGCAATCAGCCCCAGCATTTT
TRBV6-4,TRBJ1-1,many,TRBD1,CASRDSDRGTEAFF,TGTGCCAGCAGGGATTCGGACAGGGGGACTGAAGCTTTCTTT
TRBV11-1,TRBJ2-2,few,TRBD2,CASSKSGLGAGELFF,TGTGCCAGCAGCAAATCGGGACTAGGGGCCGGGGAGCTGTTTTTT
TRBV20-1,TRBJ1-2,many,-,CSARVIASHYGYTF,TGCAGTGCTAGAGTTATAGCCTCCCACTATGGCTACACCTTC
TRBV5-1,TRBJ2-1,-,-,CASSPLTTQVNNEQFF,TGCGCCAGCAGCCCCCTCACCACACAGGTGAACAATGAGCAGTTCTTC
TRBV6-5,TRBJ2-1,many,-,CASSRSHEQFF,TGTGCCAGCAGCCGTAGCCATGAGCAGTTCTTC
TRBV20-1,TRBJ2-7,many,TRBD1,CSAEDRGYEQYF,TGCAGTGCTGAGGACAGGGGATACGAGCAGTACTTC
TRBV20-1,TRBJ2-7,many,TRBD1,CSARGDRGTYEQYF,TGCAGTGCCCGGGGGGACAGGGGGACCTACGAGCAGTACTTC
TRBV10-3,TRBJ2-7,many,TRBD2,CAISEFSSGGPLYEQYF,TGTGCCATCAGTGAGTTCTCTAGCGGAGGTCCCTTATACGAGCAGTACTTC
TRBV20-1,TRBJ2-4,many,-,CSARDTGRASNIQYF,TGCAGTGCTAGAGATACGGGAAGGGCGAGTAACATTCAGTACTTC
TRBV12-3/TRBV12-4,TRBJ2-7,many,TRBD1,CASSLGTGPYEQYF,TGTGCCAGCAGTTTGGGGACAGGGCCCTACGAGCAGTACTTC
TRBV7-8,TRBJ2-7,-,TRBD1,CASSLVGTASTHRYEQYF,TGTGCCAGCAGCTTGGTTGGGACAGCCTCTACTCACCGCTACGAGCAGTACTTC
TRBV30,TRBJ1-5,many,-,CAWSPSRLGSYSNQPQHF,TGTGCCTGGAGTCCGAGTCGTTTAGGATCGTATAGCAATCAGCCCCAGCATTTT
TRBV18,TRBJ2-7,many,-,CASSPPAGSHEQYF,TGTGCCAGCTCACCACCGGCAGGGAGCCACGAGCAGTACTTC
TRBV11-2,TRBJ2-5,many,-,CASSPTLETQYF,TGTGCCAGCAGTCCAACCTTGGAGACCCAGTACTTC
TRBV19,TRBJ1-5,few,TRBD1,CACERDREAQPQHF,TGTGCCTGTGAAAGGGACAGAGAGGCTCAGCCCCAGCATTTT
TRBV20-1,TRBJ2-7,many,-,CSAQTQATTYEQYF,TGCAGTGCCCAAACACAGGCAACGACCTACGAGCAGTACTTC
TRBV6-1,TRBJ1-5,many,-,CASSPLLRGSNQPQHF,TGTGCCAGCAGTCCCCTACTAAGAGGGAGCAATCAGCCCCAGCATTTT
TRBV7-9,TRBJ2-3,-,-,CASSSRGSDTQYF,TGTGCCAGCAGCTCCCGGGGCAGTGATACGCAGTATTTT
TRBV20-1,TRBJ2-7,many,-,CSAEDPRSYEQYF,TGCAGTGCCGAAGACCCCAGATCCTACGAGCAGTACTTC
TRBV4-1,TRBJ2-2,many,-,CASSHGGPSTGELFF,TGCGCCAGCAGCCACGGGGGACCGAGTACCGGGGAGCTGTTTTTT
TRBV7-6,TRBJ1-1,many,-,CASSLSLEDEAFF,TGTGCCAGCAGCTTATCATTGGAGGATGAAGCTTTCTTT
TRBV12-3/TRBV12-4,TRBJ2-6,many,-,CASSLSLGHFHSGANVLTF,TGTGCCAGCAGTTTAAGTTTAGGACATTTCCACTCTGGGGCCAACGTCCTGACTTTC
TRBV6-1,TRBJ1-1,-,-,CASSGPGPWREAFF,TGTGCCAGCAGTGGACCGGGACCCTGGAGGGAAGCTTTCTTT
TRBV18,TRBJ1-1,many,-,CASSPTERDTEAFF,TGTGCCAGCTCACCGACAGAAAGGGACACTGAAGCTTTCTTT
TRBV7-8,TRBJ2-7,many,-,CASSFLAGYEQYF,TGTGCCAGCAGCTTTCTGGCTGGATACGAGCAGTACTTC
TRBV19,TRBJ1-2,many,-,CASSIAYDRFLNYGYTF,TGTGCCAGTAGTATTGCTTATGACAGATTCTTAAACTATGGCTACACCTTC
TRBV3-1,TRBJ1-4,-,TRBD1,CASSPRDRRNEKLFF,TGTGCCAGCAGCCCCCGGGACAGGAGAAATGAAAAACTGTTTTTT
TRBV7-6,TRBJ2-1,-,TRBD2,CASSSGLAGRNEIYNEQFF,TGTGCCAGCAGCTCCGGACTAGCGGGCCGAAATGAGATCTACAATGAGCAGTTCTTC
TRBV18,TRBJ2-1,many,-,CASSPPAGGEQFF,TGTGCCAGCTCACCACCCGCTGGGGGTGAGCAGTTCTTC
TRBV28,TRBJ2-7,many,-,CASSRVFWQATYEQYF,TGTGCCAGCAGTCGGGTCTTTTGGCAGGCCACCTACGAGCAGTACTTC
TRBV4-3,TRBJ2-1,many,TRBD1,CASSPRTGGGWDSSYNEQFF,TGCGCCAGCAGCCCAAGGACAGGGGGCGGATGGGATAGCTCCTACAATGAGCAGTTCTTC
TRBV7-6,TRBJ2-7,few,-,CASSLARLALDEQYF,TGTGCCAGCAGCTTAGCGCGGCTAGCGCTCGACGAGCAGTACTTC
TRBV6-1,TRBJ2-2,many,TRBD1,CASSEGRGIGTGELFF,TGTGCCAGCAGCGAGGGCAGGGGGATTGGAACCGGGGAGCTGTTTTTT
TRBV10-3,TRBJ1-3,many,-,CAISESILGSSGNTIYF,TGTGCCATCAGTGAGTCGATCTTAGGGAGCTCTGGAAACACCATATATTTT
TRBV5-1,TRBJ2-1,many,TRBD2,CASSLAGGRGNEQFF,TGCGCCAGCAGCTTGGCGGGAGGGAGGGGGAATGAGCAGTTCTTC
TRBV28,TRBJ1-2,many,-,CASSRQAPNYGYTF,TGTGCCAGCAGCCGGCAAGCCCCTAACTATGGCTACACCTTC
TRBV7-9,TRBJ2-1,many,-,CASSLWGELEQFF,TGTGCCAGCAGCTTGTGGGGGGAACTAGAGCAGTTCTTC
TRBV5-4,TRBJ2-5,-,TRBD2,CASRISGVQETQYF,TGTGCCAGCAGGATTAGCGGGGTTCAAGAGACCCAGTACTTC
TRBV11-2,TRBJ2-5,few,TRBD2,CASSSQREEGETQYF,TGTGCCAGCAGCTCCCAGCGGGAGGAGGGGGAGACCCAGTACTTC
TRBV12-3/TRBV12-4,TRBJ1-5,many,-,CASTWDNQPQHF,TGTGCCAGCACCTGGGATAATCAGCCCCAGCATTTT
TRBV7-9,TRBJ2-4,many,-,CASSLVDLLSAKNIQYF,TGTGCCAGCAGCTTAGTGGATTTACTCTCGGCCAAAAACATTCAGTACTTC
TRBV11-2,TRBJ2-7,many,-,CASSQPPYEQYF,TGTGCCAGCAGCCAGCCCCCCTACGAGCAGTACTTC
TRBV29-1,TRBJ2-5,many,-,CSVYRVGETQYF,TGCAGCGTGTACAGGGTTGGAGAGACCCAGTACTTC
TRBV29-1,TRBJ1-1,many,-,CSVTGRMNTEAFF,TGCAGCGTTACGGGACGTATGAACACTGAAGCTTTCTTT
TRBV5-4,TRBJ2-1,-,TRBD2,CASRPGLAGKTYNEQFF,TGTGCCAGCAGGCCTGGGCTAGCGGGCAAGACCTACAATGAGCAGTTCTTC
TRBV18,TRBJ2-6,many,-,CASSQRGDSGANVLTF,TGTGCCAGCTCTCAACGAGGGGACTCTGGGGCCAACGTCCTGACTTTC
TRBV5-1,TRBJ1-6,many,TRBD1,CASSPGQSNSPLHF,TGCGCCAGCAGCCCGGGACAGTCAAATTCACCCCTCCACTTT
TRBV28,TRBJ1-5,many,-,CASSYDRGVQPQHF,TGTGCCAGCAGTTACGACCGGGGAGTCCAGCCCCAGCATTTT
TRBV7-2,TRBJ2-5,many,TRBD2,CASSSHGLAVQETQYF,TGTGCCAGCAGCTCCCATGGACTAGCGGTTCAAGAGACCCAGTACTTC
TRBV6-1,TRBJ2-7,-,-,CASSDVKPYEQYF,TGTGCCAGCAGTGATGTCAAACCCTACGAGCAGTACTTC
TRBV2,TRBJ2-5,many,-,CASSEVPGPQGTQYF,TGTGCCAGCAGTGAGGTCCCAGGACCACAGGGGACCCAGTACTTC